This T cell receptor beta chain was recorded in a study of human thymus T cells. The thymus tissue came from resections taken during corrective heart surgery. Corrective surgery for congenital heart defects was being performed on the healthy Finnish infants who were the donors. The CDR3 is made up of 14 amino acids. The V gene end was trimmed by 5 bases and the J gene end by 6 bases; junction bases not matched to a gene: 6. Germline CDR1 reads MNHEY; CDR2 reads SMNVEV (reference sequence). With respect to this clone: Its antigen is unidentified.

Produced via immunoSEQ multiplex PCR; TCRdb's table is partial and in-frame only. The data hold roughly 77,000 clones, with 85% to 95% observed a single time. Regarding the study as a whole: Among unrelated individuals, related research reported thymic repertoires that overlapped highly. Blood and thymic repertoires both appeared biased in V and J gene usage.

The origin of this receptor is a girl less than two years old with a congenital heart defect but otherwise immunologically healthy. V and J are TRBV27 and TRBJ2-1, with 8 bases lining up with TRBD2. The specimen was thymus tissue. CDR3 nucleotides: TGTGCCAGCAGTAGCAGCGGGAGCTCCAATGAGCAGTTCTTC. It is translated as CASSSSGSSNEQFF.